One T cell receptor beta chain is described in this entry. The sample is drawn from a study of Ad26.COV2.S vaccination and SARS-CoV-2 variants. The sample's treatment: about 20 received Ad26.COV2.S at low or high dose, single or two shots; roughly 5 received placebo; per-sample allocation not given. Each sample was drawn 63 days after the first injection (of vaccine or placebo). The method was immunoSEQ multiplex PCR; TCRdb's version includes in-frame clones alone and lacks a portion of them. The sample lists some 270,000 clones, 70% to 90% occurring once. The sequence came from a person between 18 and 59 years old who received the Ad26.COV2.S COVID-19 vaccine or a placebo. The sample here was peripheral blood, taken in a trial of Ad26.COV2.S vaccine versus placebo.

DNA for the CDR3: TGCAGCGTGGCATCTAGGGACACCGGGGAGCTGTTTTTT. This gives the protein CSVASRDTGELFF. V and J are TRBV29-1 and TRBJ2-2; D is unclear. With 6 bases removed from V and 3 bases from J, the gap between germline ends came to 11 bases. The CDR3 is 13 amino acids. Germline lookup yields CDR1 SQVTM and CDR2 ANQGSEA.